This T cell receptor beta chain stems from a study of cytomegalovirus exposure and HLA in healthy donors. PCR amplification relied on 60 Vbeta primers (plus 13 Jbeta primers). Repertoires were generated with immunoSEQ multiplex PCR, while TCRdb's copy carries only in-frame clones and drops some. The sample includes over 100,000 clones, around 80% of them seen just once. The CDR3 has 14 residues. CDR1 SGHRS and CDR2 YFSETQ come from the germline V gene. V lost 7 bases, J lost 4 bases, and 16 bases lay in between. This chain uses TRBV5-1 with TRBJ2-3; weak D call: TRBD2 (6 bases). Sequencing was done on a sample of PBMCs. This TCR was sampled from a man aged 25-40 years in good health and CMV-seropositive. The chain's CDR3 is CASAGQGGADTQYF. DNA of the CDR3: TGCGCCAGCGCGGGGCAGGGTGGCGCAGATACGCAGTATTTT.